This T cell receptor beta chain was recovered during a study of shared clonotypes between healthy human individuals. Original processing notes: ImmunoSEQ supplied junction-only sequences lacking quality scores, so filtering was different. Repertoires were generated with immunoSEQ multiplex PCR, while TCRdb's copy carries only in-frame clones and drops some. V, J and clone size are taken as reported in that table, and D and trimming were inferred from the DNA itself. This table holds nearly 1 million clones, approximately 80% found once. The sequence came from a man between 18 and 29 years old in good health. Sequenced material: memory CD4+ T cells sorted from blood. The subset is: CD45RA-negative fraction.

In nucleotides, the CDR3 is TGTGCCAGCGGACAGTATTCCTACGAGCAGTACTTC. Translation: CASGQYSYEQYF. This chain joins TRBV6-5 and TRBJ2-7; perhaps TRBD1 as D (6 bases). V lost 8 bases and J 1 base, leaving 9 bases between the germline ends. This CDR3 spans 12 amino acids. The germline CDR1 and CDR2 sequences are MNHEY and SVGAGI.